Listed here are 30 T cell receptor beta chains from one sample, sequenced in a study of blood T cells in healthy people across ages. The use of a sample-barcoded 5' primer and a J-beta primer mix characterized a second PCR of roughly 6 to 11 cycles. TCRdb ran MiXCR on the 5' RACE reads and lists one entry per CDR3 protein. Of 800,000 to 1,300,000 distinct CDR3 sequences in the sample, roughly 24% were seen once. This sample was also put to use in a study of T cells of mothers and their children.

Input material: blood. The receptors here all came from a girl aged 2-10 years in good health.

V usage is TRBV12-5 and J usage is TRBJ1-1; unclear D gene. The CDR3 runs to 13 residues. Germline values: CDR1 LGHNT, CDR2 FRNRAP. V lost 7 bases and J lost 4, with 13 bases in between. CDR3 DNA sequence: TGTGCTAGTGCCCTCCTACATGTCACTGAAGCTTTCTTT. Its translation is CASALLHVTEAFF.

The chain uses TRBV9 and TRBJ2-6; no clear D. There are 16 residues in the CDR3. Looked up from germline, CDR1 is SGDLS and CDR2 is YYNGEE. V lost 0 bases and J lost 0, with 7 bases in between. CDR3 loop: CASSVGTSSGANVLTF. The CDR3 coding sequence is TGTGCCAGCAGCGTAGGGACCAGCTCTGGGGCCAACGTCCTGACTTTC.

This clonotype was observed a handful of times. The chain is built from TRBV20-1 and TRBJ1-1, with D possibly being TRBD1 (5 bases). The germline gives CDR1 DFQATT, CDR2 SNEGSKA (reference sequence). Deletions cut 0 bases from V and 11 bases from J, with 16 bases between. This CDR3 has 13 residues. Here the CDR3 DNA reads TGCAGTGCTAGAGATCCCGGGGGACTTATGGCTTTCTTT. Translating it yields CSARDPGGLMAFF.

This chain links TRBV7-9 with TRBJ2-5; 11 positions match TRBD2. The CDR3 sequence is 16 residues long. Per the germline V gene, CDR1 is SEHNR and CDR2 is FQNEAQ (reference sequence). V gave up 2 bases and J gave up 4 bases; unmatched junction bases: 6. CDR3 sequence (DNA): TGTGCCAGCAGCTTAACTAGCGGGAGCGGTTTAGAGACCCAGTACTTC. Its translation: CASSLTSGSGLETQYF.

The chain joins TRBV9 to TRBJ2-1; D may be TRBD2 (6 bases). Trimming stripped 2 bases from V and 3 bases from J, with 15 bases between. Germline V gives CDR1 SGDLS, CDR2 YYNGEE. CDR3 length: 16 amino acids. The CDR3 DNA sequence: TGTGCCAGCAGCGTCGGGGCCGGAGGGGTCTACAATGAGCAGTTCTTC. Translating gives CASSVGAGGVYNEQFF.

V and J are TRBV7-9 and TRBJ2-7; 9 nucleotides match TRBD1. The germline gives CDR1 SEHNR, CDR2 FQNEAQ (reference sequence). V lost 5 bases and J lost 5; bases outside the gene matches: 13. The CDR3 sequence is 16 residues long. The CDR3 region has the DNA TGTGCCAGCAGCCGGCTACGGGACAGGGAGTACGACGAGCAGTACTTC. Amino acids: CASSRLRDREYDEQYF.

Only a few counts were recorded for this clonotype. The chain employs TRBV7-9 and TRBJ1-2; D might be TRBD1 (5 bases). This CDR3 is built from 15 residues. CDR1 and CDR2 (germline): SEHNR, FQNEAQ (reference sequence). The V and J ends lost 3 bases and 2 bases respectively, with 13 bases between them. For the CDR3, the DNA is TGTGCCAGCAGCTTGGGGGATCTGACGAACTATGGCTACACCTTC. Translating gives CASSLGDLTNYGYTF.

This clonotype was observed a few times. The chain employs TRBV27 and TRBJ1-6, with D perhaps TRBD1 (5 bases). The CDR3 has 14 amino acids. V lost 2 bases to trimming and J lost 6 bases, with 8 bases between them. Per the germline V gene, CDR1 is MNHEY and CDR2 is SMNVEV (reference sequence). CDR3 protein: CASSLIRGNSPLHF. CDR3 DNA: TGTGCCAGCAGTTTAATTAGGGGTAATTCACCCCTCCACTTT.

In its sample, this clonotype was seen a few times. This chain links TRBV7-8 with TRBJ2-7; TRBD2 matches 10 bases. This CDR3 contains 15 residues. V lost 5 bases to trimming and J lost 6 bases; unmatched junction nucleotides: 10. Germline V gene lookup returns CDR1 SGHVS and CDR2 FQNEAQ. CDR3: CASSLVTSGPLEQYF. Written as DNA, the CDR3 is TGTGCCAGCAGCCTAGTGACTAGCGGGCCTCTCGAGCAGTACTTC. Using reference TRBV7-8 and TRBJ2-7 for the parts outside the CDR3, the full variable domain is GAGVSQSPRYKVAKRGQDVALRCDPISGHVSLFWYQQALGQGPEFLTYFQNEAQLDKSGLPSDRFFAERPEGSVSTLKIQRTQQEDSAVYLCASSLVTSGPLEQYFGPGTRLTVT.

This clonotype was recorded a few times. CDR3 DNA: TGTGCCAGCTATAAAGGGGGGACAGGAGGCTACGAGCAGTACTTC. Translation gives CASYKGGTGGYEQYF. The chain joins TRBV18 to TRBJ2-7; TRBD1 matches at 8 bases. Germline assignment: CDR1 KGHSH and CDR2 LQKENI. V shed 7 bases and J 3 bases; nucleotides not matched to a gene: 11. The CDR3 has 15 residues.

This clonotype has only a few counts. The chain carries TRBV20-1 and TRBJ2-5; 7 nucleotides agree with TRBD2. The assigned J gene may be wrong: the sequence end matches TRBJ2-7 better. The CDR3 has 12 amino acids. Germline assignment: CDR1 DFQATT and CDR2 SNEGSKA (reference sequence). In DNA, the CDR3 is TGCAGTGCTAATCGGGGGGACTACGAGCAGTACTTC. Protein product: CSANRGDYEQYF.

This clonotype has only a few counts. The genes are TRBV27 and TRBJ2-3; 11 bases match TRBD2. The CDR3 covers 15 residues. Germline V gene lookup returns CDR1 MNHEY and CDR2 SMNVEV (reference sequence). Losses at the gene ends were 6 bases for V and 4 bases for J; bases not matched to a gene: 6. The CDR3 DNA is TGTGCCAGCAGGATTATAGCGGGAGGGCCAGATACGCAGTATTTT. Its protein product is CASRIIAGGPDTQYF.

CDR3 protein: CAISDSQDRSETQYF. In DNA, the CDR3 is TGTGCCATCAGTGATTCTCAAGACAGGTCGGAGACCCAGTACTTC. This chain uses TRBV10-3 with TRBJ2-5, with D possibly being TRBD1 (6 bases). CDR1 and CDR2 (germline): ENHRY, SYGVKD. The CDR3 is 15 residues long. V was pared by 3 bases and J by 5 bases, with 16 bases between.

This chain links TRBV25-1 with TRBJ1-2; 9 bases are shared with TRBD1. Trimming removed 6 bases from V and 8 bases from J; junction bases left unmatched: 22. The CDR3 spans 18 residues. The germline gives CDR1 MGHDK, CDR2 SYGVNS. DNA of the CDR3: TGTGCCAGCAGCCTAGATCCGGGACAGGGCACTTTATACCCCGGCTACACCTTC. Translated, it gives CASSLDPGQGTLYPGYTF.

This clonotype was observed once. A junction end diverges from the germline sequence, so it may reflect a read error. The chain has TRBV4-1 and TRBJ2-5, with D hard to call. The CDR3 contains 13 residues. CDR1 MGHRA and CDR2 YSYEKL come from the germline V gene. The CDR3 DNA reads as TGCGCCAGCAGCCCCCGCTATGAAGAGACCCGGTACTTC. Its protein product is CASSPRYEETRYF.

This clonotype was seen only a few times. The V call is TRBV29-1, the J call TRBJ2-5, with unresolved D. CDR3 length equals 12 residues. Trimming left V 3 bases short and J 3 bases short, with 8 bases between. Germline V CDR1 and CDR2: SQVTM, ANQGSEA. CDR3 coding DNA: TGCAGCGTTGACGGACGAGAAGAGACCCAGTACTTC. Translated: CSVDGREETQYF.

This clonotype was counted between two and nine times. As DNA, the CDR3 is TGTGCCAGCAGCTTAAGCTCCGCCACGAATGGCTACACCTTC. It specifies CASSLSSATNGYTF. The chain carries TRBV7-2 and TRBJ1-2; D remains ambiguous. Per the germline V gene, CDR1 is SGHTA and CDR2 is FQGNSA. The CDR3 length is 14 residues. V dropped 2 bases and J dropped 6 bases, with 13 bases sitting between them.

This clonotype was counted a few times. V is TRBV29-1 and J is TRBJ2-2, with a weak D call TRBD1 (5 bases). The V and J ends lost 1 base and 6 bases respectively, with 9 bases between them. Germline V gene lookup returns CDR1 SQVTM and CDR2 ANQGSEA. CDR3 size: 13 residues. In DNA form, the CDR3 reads TGCAGCGTTGAAGGACAGTCCTCCGGGGAGCTGTTTTTT. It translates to CSVEGQSSGELFF.

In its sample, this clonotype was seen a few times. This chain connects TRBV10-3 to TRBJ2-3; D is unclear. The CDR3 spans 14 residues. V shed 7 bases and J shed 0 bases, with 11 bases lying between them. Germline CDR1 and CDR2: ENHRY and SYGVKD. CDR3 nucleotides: TGTGCCATCAAATACGAATCTAGCACAGATACGCAGTATTTT. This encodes CAIKYESSTDTQYF.

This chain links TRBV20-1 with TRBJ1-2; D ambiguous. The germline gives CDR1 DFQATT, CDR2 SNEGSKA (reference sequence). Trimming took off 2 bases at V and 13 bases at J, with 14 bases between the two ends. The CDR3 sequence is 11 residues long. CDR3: CSARKSELFTF. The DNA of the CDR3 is TGCAGTGCTAGAAAGTCCGAGTTGTTCACCTTC.

This CDR3 reads CASRSPGRTQYF. The DNA for the CDR3 is TGTGCCAGCCGCAGTCCCGGGAGGACCCAGTACTTC. The rearrangement joins TRBV12-3 or TRBV12-4 to TRBJ2-5; TRBD2 might be the D (6 bases). This CDR3 comprises 12 residues. V was trimmed by 8 bases and J by 7 bases, leaving 14 bases between them.

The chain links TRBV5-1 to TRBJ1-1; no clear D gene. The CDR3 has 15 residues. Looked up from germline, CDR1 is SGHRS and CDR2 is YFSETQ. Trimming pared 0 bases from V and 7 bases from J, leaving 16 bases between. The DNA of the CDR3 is TGCGCCAGCAGCTTGGCAAGCTCCCGTCCCGGTGAAGCTTTCTTT. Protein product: CASSLASSRPGEAFF.

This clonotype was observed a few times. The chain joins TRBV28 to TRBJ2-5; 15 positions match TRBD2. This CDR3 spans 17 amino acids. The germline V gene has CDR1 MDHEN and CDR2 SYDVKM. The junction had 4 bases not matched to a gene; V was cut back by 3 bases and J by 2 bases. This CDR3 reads CASSFGLAGGSQETQYF. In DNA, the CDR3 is TGTGCCAGCAGTTTCGGACTAGCGGGAGGGTCTCAAGAGACCCAGTACTTC. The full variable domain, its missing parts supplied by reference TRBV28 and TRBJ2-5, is DVKVTQSSRYLVKRTGEKVFLECVQDMDHENMFWYRQDPGLGLRLIYFSYDVKMKEKGDIPEGYSVSREKKERFSLILESASTNQTSMYLCASSFGLAGGSQETQYFGPGTRLLVL.

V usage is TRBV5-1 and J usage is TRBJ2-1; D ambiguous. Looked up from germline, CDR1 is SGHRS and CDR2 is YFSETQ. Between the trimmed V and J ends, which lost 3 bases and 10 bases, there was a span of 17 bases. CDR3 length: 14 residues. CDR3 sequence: CASSSLGNIREQFF. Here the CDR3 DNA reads TGCGCCAGCAGCTCCCTAGGTAACATAAGGGAGCAGTTCTTC. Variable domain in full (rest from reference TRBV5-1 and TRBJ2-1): KAGVTQTPRYLIKTRGQQVTLSCSPISGHRSVSWYQQTPGQGLQFLFEYFSETQRNKGNFPGRFSGRQFSNSRSEMNVSTLELGDSALYLCASSSLGNIREQFFGPGTRLTVL.

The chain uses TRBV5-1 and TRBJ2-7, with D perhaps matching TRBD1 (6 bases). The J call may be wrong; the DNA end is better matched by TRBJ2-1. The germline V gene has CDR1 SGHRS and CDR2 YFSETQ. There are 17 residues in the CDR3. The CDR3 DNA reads TGCGCCAGCAGCTCGAAAATAACAGGGAAGGTTGTCGATGAGCAGTTCTTC. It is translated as CASSSKITGKVVDEQFF.

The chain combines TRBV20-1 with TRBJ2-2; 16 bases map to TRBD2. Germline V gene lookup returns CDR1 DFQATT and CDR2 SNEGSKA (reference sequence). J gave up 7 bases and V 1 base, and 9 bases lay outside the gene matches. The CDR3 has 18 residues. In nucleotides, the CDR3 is TGCAGTGCTAGAGGCCAAGGGACTAGCGGGAGGGCCGGCGGGGAGCTGTTTTTT. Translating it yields CSARGQGTSGRAGGELFF.

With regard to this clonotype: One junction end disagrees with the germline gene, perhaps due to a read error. The CDR3 protein is CARSRGTGGDTQYF. The CDR3, as DNA: TGTGCCCGCAGTCGGGGGACAGGCGGAGATACGCAGTATTTT. The rearrangement joins TRBV6-5 to TRBJ2-3, with 8 positions matching TRBD1. The CDR3 is 14 amino acids. CDR1 and CDR2 from the germline V gene are MNHEY and SVGAGI.

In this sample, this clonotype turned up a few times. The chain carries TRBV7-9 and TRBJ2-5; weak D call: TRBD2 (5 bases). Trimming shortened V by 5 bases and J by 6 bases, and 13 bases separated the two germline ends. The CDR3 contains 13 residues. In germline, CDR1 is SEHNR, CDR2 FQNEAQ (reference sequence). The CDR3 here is CASSPLEGKTQYF. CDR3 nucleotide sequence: TGTGCCAGCAGCCCGCTAGAGGGAAAGACCCAGTACTTC.

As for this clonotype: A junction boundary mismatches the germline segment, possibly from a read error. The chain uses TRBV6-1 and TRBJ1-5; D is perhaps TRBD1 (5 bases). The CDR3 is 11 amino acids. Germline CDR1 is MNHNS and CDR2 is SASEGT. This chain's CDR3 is CTSMGDQPQHF. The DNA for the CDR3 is TGTACCAGCATGGGGGACCAGCCCCAGCATTTT.

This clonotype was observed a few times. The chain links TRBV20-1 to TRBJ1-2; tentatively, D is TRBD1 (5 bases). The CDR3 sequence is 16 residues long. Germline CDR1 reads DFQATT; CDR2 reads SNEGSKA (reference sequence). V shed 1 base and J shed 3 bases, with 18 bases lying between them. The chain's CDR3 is CSARALGGAKDYGYTF. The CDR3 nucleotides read TGCAGTGCTAGAGCCCTTGGGGGAGCTAAGGACTATGGCTACACCTTC.